The 8 T cell receptor beta chains in this list originate from one sample, sequenced in a study of tumour-infiltrating T cells in Burkitt lymphoma. The assay was immunoSEQ multiplex PCR, and TCRdb's table has in-frame clones only and misses some. The sample contains some 2,500 clones, 88% of which appear only once. The sequenced material came from tumor tissue. These receptors all come from a human donor with diffuse large B-cell lymphoma.

The CDR3 region has the DNA TGTGCCAGCAGCTTAGGACAGGGTATGGAGACCCAGTACTTC. Amino acid sequence: CASSLGQGMETQYF. The gene calls are TRBV11-2 and TRBJ2-5; TRBD1 matches 7 bases. Germline CDR1 reads SGHAT; CDR2 reads FQNNGV. The CDR3 is made up of 14 amino acids. V dropped 1 base and J dropped 5; count of bases not matched to a gene: 4.

The CDR3 sequence is CASSYPGDKNIQYF. In DNA form, the CDR3 reads TGTGCCAGCAGTTACCCCGGGGATAAAAACATTCAGTACTTC. The chain employs TRBV6-5 and TRBJ2-4; tentative D call: TRBD2 (5 bases). The CDR3 sequence is 14 residues long. V was pared by 2 bases and J by 4 bases, with 9 bases between. Looked up from germline, CDR1 is MNHEY and CDR2 is SVGAGI.

This chain connects TRBV2 to TRBJ2-7; 8 positions agree with TRBD2. Germline lookup yields CDR1 SNHLY and CDR2 FYNNEI. The trim removed 6 bases at V and 7 bases at J, leaving 8 bases unmatched. The CDR3 is 13 residues long. CDR3 bases: TGTGCCAGCAGACTAGCGGTGCTGGGGGAGCAGTACTTC. Amino acids: CASRLAVLGEQYF. Filled out from reference TRBV2 and TRBJ2-7, the complete variable domain reads EPEVTQTPSHQVTQMGQEVILRCVPISNHLYFYWYRQILGQKVEFLVSFYNNEISEKSEIFDDQFSVERPDGSNFTLKIRSTKLEDSAMYFCASRLAVLGEQYFGPGTRLTVT.

This sequence joins TRBV2 and TRBJ2-7; D may be TRBD2 (5 bases). With 1 base removed from V and 3 bases from J, the gap between germline ends came to 7 bases. Germline loops: CDR1 SNHLY, CDR2 FYNNEI. CDR3 length equals 13 residues. This chain's CDR3 is CASSEGSGYEQYF. As DNA, the CDR3 is TGTGCCAGCAGTGAAGGGAGCGGCTACGAGCAGTACTTC.

V and J are TRBV15 and TRBJ1-5, with 7 bases aligning to TRBD1. The CDR3 consists of 15 residues. V gave up 1 base and J gave up 3 bases; unmatched junction bases: 3. Germline V gene lookup returns CDR1 LNHNV and CDR2 YYDKDF (reference sequence). CDR3 nucleotide sequence: TGTGCCACCAGCAGAGCGGGACAGCCCAATCAGCCCCAGCATTTT. As protein: CATSRAGQPNQPQHF.

This clone is a singleton in its sample. This chain uses TRBV19 with TRBJ2-2, with TRBD2 matching over 15 bases. The germline V gene encodes CDR1 LNHDA and CDR2 SQIVND (reference sequence). V dropped 4 bases and J dropped 2; count of bases not matched to a gene: 5. The CDR3 covers 18 residues. The CDR3 DNA sequence: TGTGCCAGTAGTAAGGGACTAGCGGGAGGTATTAACACCGGGGAGCTGTTTTTT. Protein product: CASSKGLAGGINTGELFF.

V usage is TRBV7-2 and J usage is TRBJ2-5, with 11 positions matching TRBD1. CDR1 and CDR2 from the germline V gene are SGHTA and FQGNSA. V lost 5 bases to trimming and J lost 2 bases; unmatched junction nucleotides: 1. The CDR3 length is 14 residues. The CDR3 reads CASSRDRGQETQYF. The CDR3 bases are TGTGCCAGCAGCCGGGACAGGGGGCAAGAGACCCAGTACTTC.

J is TRBJ2-3 and V is TRBV27, with 11 bases that match TRBD2. The CDR3 totals 16 residues. The germline V gene encodes CDR1 MNHEY and CDR2 SMNVEV (reference sequence). The trim removed 6 bases at V and 9 bases at J, leaving 14 bases unmatched. The CDR3 reads CASRTVSGRAGVTQYF. The CDR3 region has the DNA TGTGCCAGCAGGACCGTTAGCGGGAGGGCCGGGGTAACGCAGTATTTT.